This TCR beta chain appears in the sequencing data of a study of cytomegalovirus exposure and HLA in healthy donors. The study, taken as a whole, reports: Later analysis identified 16,951 TCR beta sequences associated with HLA alleles, using a false discovery rate threshold of 0.05.

This clone was counted only a few times. Its antigen is undetermined. The PCR had 60 Vbeta and 13 Jbeta primers. Assay used: immunoSEQ multiplex PCR; TCRdb lists only in-frame clones, some missing. The data hold tens of thousands of clones, with approximately 84% observed a single time. Material for sequencing was PBMCs. The TCR was taken from a man in his forties or fifties in good health and CMV-seronegative.

CDR3: CASSVDWGLNGELFF. CDR3 DNA: TGTGCCAGCAGCGTAGATTGGGGGCTTAACGGGGAGCTGTTTTTT. J is TRBJ2-2 and V is TRBV9; D is perhaps TRBD1 (6 bases). From germline, CDR1 is SGDLS and CDR2 YYNGEE. CDR3 size: 15 residues. V lost 0 bases and J lost 7, with 13 bases in between.